These T cell receptor beta chains were read from a single sample in a study of blood T cells in healthy people across ages. MiXCR, run by TCRdb on the 5' RACE reads, gives a single entry per CDR3 protein. The table includes some 880,000 distinct CDR3 sequences, under 40% detected once. The specimen sequenced was blood. The receptor set was obtained from a young man in good health. Both conserved end residues are trimmed from each CDR3.

J	V	CDR3
TRBJ2-3	TRBV7-2	ASSAEGTQGDTQY
TRBJ2-5	TRBV5-5	ASSWEQSQETQY
TRBJ2-5	TRBV5-4	ASSTTEEQY
TRBJ2-5	TRBV29-1	SVEEGLAGDQY
TRBJ2-5	TRBV6-5	ASSFTPGTEETQY
TRBJ2-7	TRBV3-1	ASSPLRGSYERY
TRBJ1-4	TRBV20-1	SARRGRANEKLF
TRBJ1-2	TRBV19	ASSLDPRGGNYGYT
TRBJ2-1	TRBV12-3/TRBV12-4	ASSSLVNLYNEQF
TRBJ1-1	TRBV20-1	SATPDTNTEAF
TRBJ1-4	TRBV28	ASSPDTPRANEKLF
TRBJ2-5	TRBV4-3	ASSQVRGQDQETQY
TRBJ1-5	TRBV20-1	SARTARVDQPQH
TRBJ1-6	TRBV7-2	ASSLDGYNSPLH
-	TRBV28	ASRGLAGFETQF
TRBJ1-1	TRBV27	ACSRLLNTEAF
TRBJ1-6	TRBV5-5	ASSIARTAAGPLH
TRBJ2-1	TRBV29-1	SVEDEHWGTYNEQF
TRBJ1-2	TRBV5-8	ASSHRGILYYGYT
TRBJ2-2	TRBV5-5	ASRHRDHPSGELF
TRBJ2-7	TRBV20-1	SAIGTYNEQY
TRBJ2-3	TRBV7-2	ASSGGLLGTQY
TRBJ2-7	TRBV7-2	ASSLGRDYEQY
TRBJ2-7	TRBV20-1	SARLPGHLYEQY
TRBJ1-2	TRBV27	ASSLSSDGNYGYT
TRBJ1-1	TRBV13	ASSLEGDRAF
TRBJ2-1	TRBV6-5	ASSYSAGFGNELF
TRBJ1-5	TRBV12-3/TRBV12-4	ASSPGGQLNQPQH
TRBJ2-1	TRBV12-3/TRBV12-4	ASSPQSGVQF
TRBJ1-1	TRBV6-5	ASSRDRDRTEAF
TRBJ1-1	TRBV14	ASSQIPPGPMNTEAF
TRBJ1-1	TRBV12-3/TRBV12-4	ASSLAGGVAF
TRBJ2-3	TRBV7-3	ASSLNPSGGGTDTQY
TRBJ1-4	TRBV5-1	ASSLERGNEKLF
TRBJ2-3	TRBV18	ASSPEAGGSTDTQY
TRBJ2-3	TRBV4-3	ASSQDGRSTDTQY
TRBJ1-2	TRBV29-1	SARTGDGNYGYT
TRBJ2-7	TRBV5-6	ASSFAPRTYEQY
TRBJ2-7	TRBV5-6	ASSGRDRGVAEQY
TRBJ2-1	TRBV10-3	ATLAASYKEQF
TRBJ1-2	TRBV5-1	ASSLAEGARGYT
TRBJ1-2	TRBV20-1	SAPRGVDYGYT
TRBJ2-2	TRBV7-2	ASSVTGQVNTGELF
TRBJ1-2	TRBV12-3/TRBV12-4	ASSLGGPGYT
TRBJ2-3	TRBV9	ASSVRPLQRGTDTQY
TRBJ2-5	TRBV5-4	ASSLGVGEETQY
TRBJ1-6	TRBV5-1	ASSLDLGTGPPLH
TRBJ2-5	TRBV12-3/TRBV12-4	ASSFLDEQY
TRBJ1-2	TRBV28	ASSYRTYGYT
TRBJ1-3	TRBV5-1	ASSFGTARGDTIY
TRBJ1-1	TRBV21-1	ASMTQNRTGEVKGVGEAF
TRBJ1-1	TRBV20-1	SANTEAF
TRBJ1-1	TRBV12-3/TRBV12-4	ASIVGGRAGTEAF
TRBJ2-7	TRBV4-2	ASSQEGSGTYEQY
TRBJ2-3	TRBV21-1	ASSSWTGGTDTQY
TRBJ1-1	TRBV12-3/TRBV12-4	ASSLTRGRTEAF
TRBJ1-2	TRBV5-6	ASSLDRVILYGNT